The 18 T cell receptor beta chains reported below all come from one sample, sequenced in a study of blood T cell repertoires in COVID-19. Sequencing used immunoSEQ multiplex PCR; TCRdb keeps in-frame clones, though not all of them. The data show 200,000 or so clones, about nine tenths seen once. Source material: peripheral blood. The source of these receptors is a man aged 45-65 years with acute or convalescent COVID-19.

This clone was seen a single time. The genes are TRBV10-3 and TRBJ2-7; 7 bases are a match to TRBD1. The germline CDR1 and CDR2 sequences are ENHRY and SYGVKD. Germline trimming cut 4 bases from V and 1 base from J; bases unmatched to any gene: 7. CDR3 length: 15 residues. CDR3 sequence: CAISGQGRRSYEQYF. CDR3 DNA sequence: TGTGCCATCAGTGGACAGGGTAGACGGTCCTACGAGCAGTACTTC.

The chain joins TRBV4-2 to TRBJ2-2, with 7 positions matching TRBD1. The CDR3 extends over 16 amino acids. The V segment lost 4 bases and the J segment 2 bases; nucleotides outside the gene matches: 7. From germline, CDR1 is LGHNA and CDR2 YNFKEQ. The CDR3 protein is CASSLLTGINTGELFF. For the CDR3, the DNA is TGTGCCAGCAGCCTATTGACAGGGATAAACACCGGGGAGCTGTTTTTT.

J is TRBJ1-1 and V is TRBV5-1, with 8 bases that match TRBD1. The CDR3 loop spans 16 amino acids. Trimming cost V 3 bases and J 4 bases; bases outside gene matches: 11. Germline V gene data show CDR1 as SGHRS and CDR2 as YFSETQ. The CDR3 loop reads CASSSSGAGGVTEAFF. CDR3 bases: TGCGCCAGCAGCTCCAGCGGCGCAGGGGGCGTCACTGAAGCTTTCTTT.

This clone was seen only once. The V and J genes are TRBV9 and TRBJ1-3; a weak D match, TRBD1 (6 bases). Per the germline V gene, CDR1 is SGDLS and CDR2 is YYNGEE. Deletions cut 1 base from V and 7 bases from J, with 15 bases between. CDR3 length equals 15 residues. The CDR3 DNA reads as TGTGCCAGCAGCGTATTTCAGGGGAACGATAACACCATATATTTT. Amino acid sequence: CASSVFQGNDNTIYF. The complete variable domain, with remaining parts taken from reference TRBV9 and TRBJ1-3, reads DSGVTQTPKHLITATGQRVTLRCSPRSGDLSVYWYQQSLDQGLQFLIQYYNGEERAKGNILERFSAQQFPDLHSELNLSSLELGDSALYFCASSVFQGNDNTIYFGEGSWLTVV.

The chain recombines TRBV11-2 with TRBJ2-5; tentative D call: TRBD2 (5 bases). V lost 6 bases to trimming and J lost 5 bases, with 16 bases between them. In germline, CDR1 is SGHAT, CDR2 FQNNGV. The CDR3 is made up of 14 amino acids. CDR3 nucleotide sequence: TGTGCCAGCAGAAACCGCGGGCCACGGGAGACCCAGTACTTC. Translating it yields CASRNRGPRETQYF.

The CDR3 region is CAISGQQGTEAFF. CDR3 nucleotide sequence: TGTGCCATCAGTGGGCAACAGGGCACTGAAGCTTTCTTT. The chain carries TRBV10-3 and TRBJ1-1; weak D call: TRBD1 (6 bases). The CDR3 is 13 amino acids. The V gene lost 4 bases and the J gene lost 4 bases, with 10 bases spanning the gap. CDR1 ENHRY and CDR2 SYGVKD come from the germline V gene.

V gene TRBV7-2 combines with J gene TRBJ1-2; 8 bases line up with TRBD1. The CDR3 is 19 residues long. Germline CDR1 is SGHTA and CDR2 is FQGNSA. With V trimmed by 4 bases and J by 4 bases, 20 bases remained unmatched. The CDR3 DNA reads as TGTGCCAGCAGCTCTCCACCGGGACAGGTGAATCGCTTGGGCTATGGCTACACCTTC. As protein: CASSSPPGQVNRLGYGYTF.

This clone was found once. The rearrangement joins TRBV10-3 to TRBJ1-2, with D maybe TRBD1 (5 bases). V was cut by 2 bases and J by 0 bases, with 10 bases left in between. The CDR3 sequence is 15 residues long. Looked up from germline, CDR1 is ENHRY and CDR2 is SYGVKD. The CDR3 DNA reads TGTGCCATCAGTGAGCAGGGCACCACTAACTATGGCTACACCTTC. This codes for CAISEQGTTNYGYTF.

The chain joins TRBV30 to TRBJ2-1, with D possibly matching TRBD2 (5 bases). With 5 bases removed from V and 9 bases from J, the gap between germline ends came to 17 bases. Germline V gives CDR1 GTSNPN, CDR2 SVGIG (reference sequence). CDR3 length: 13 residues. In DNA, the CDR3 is TGTGCCTGGGGGTGGAGGCCATCAGGTGAGCAGTTCTTC. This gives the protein CAWGWRPSGEQFF.

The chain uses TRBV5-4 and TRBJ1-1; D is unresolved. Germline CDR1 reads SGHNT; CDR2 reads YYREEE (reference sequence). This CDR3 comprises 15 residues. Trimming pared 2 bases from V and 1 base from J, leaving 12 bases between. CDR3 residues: CASSLSGVGNTEAFF. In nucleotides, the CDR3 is TGTGCCAGCAGCTTATCGGGAGTCGGGAACACTGAAGCTTTCTTT.

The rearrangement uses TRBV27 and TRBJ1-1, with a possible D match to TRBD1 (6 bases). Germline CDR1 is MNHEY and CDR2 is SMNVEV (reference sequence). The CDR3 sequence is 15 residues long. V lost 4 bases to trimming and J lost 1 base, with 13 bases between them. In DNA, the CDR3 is TGTGCCAGCAGTTCAACAGGGTGGGCGAACACTGAAGCTTTCTTT. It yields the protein CASSSTGWANTEAFF.

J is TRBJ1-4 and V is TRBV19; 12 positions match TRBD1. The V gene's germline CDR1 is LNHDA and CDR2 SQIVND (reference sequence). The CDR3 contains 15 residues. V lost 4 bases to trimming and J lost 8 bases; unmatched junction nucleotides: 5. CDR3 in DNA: TGTGCCAGTAGTACCGGGGGGACAGGGGGCGAAAAACTGTTTTTT. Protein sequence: CASSTGGTGGEKLFF.

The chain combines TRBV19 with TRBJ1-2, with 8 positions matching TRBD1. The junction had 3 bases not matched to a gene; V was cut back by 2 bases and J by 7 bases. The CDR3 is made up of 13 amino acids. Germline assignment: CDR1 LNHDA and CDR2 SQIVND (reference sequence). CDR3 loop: CASSIPGGAGYTF. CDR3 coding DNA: TGTGCCAGTAGTATACCAGGGGGCGCTGGCTACACCTTC.

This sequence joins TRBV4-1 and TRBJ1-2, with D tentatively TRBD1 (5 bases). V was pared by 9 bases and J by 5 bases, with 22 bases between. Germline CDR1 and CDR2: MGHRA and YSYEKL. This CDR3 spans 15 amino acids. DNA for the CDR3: TGCGCCAGTAGTCCGCGGGACCTTTTGGGGTATGGCTACACCTTC. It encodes CASSPRDLLGYGYTF.

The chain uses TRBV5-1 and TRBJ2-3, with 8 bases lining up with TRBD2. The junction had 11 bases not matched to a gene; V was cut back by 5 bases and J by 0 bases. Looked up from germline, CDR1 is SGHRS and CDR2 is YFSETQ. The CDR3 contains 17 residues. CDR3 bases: TGCGCCAGCAGAATGGGCCTAGCGGGTTATAGCACAGATACGCAGTATTTT. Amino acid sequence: CASRMGLAGYSTDTQYF.

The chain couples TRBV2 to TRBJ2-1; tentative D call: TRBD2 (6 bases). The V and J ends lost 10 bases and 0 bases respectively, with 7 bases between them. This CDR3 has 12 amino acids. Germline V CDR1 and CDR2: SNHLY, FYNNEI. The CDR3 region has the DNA TGTGCCATCGGGGGCTCCTACAATGAGCAGTTCTTC. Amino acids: CAIGGSYNEQFF.

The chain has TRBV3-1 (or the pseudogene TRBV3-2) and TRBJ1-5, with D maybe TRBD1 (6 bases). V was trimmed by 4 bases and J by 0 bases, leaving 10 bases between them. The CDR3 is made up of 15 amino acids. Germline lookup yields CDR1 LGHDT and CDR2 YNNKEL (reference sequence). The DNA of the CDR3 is TGTGCCAGCAGCCCAAACAGGGATAGCAATCAGCCCCAGCATTTT. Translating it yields CASSPNRDSNQPQHF.

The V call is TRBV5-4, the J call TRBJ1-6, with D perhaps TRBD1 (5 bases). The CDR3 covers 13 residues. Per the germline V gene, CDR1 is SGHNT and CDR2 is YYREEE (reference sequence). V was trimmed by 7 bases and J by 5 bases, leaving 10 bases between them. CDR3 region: CASSRQNNSPLHF. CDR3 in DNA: TGTGCCAGCTCCCGACAGAATAATTCACCCCTCCACTTT.